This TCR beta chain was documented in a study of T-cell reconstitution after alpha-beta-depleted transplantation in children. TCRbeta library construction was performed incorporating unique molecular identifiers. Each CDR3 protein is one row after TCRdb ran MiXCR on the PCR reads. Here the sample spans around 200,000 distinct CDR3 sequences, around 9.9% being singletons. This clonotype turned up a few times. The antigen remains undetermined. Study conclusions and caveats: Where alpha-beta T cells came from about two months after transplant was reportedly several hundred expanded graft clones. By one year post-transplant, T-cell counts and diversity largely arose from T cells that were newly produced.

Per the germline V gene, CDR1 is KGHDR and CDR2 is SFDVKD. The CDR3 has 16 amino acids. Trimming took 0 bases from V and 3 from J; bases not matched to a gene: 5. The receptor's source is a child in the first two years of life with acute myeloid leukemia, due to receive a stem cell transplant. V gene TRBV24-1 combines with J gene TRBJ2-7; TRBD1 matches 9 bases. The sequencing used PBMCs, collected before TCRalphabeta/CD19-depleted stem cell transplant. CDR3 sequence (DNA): TGTGCCACCAGTGATTTGTCCGCGACAGGGGGCTACGAGCAGTACTTC. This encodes CATSDLSATGGYEQYF.